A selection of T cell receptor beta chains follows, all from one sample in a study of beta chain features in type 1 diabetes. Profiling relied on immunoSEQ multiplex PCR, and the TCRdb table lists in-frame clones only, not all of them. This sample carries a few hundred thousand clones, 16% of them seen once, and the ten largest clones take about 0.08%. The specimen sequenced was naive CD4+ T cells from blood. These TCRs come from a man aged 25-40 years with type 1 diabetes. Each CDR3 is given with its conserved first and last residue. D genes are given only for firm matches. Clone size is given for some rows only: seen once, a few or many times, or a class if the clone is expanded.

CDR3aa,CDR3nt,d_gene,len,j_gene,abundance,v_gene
CASSPEMAATNEQFF,TGCGCCAGCAGCCCAGAGATGGCAGCAACCAATGAGCAGTTCTTC,.,15,TRBJ2-1,.,TRBV4-3
CSATGTGWYGYTF,TGCAGCGCAACGGGAACAGGGTGGTATGGCTACACCTTC,.,13,TRBJ1-2,few,TRBV29-1
CASSLLDSLNTEAFF,TGTGCCAGCAGTTTACTCGACAGTCTGAACACTGAAGCTTTCTTT,.,15,TRBJ1-1,.,TRBV27
CASSPSGASTDTQYF,TGTGCCAGCTCACCGTCTGGAGCTAGCACAGATACGCAGTATTTT,.,15,TRBJ2-3,few,TRBV18
CAISETSGRELFF,TGTGCCATCAGTGAGACTAGCGGGAGGGAGCTGTTTTTT,TRBD2,13,TRBJ2-2,.,TRBV10-3
CASSFNSGEAFF,TGTGCCAGCAGCTTCAACAGCGGCGAAGCTTTCTTT,.,12,TRBJ1-1,.,TRBV7-9
CASSFEGLAGGDTQYF,TGTGCCAGCAGCTTCGAAGGACTAGCGGGGGGTGATACGCAGTATTTT,TRBD2,16,TRBJ2-3,.,TRBV9
CASSLGTSSDEQFF,TGCGCCAGCAGCTTAGGGACTAGCAGCGATGAGCAGTTCTTC,TRBD2,14,TRBJ2-1,.,TRBV5-1
CASSVGLAGALDTQYF,TGTGCCAGCAGCGTCGGACTAGCGGGAGCCCTCGATACGCAGTATTTT,TRBD2,16,TRBJ2-3,.,TRBV9
CASISTERDTQYF,TGTGCCAGCATCAGCACCGAGCGGGATACGCAGTATTTT,.,13,TRBJ2-3,.,TRBV2
CASSDRGRRMEAFF,TGTGCCAGCAGCGACAGGGGAAGGCGGATGGAAGCTTTCTTT,TRBD1,14,TRBJ1-1,few,TRBV14
CASKGTGLTYEQYF,TGTGCCTCAAAGGGGACAGGCTTAACCTACGAGCAGTACTTC,TRBD1,14,TRBJ2-7,.,TRBV2
CASSTRISGANVLTF,TGCGCCAGCAGCACCAGGATCTCTGGGGCCAACGTCCTGACTTTC,.,15,TRBJ2-6,.,TRBV4-1
CASSDHSYEQYF,TGTGCCAGCAGCGACCACTCCTACGAGCAGTACTTC,.,12,TRBJ2-7,few,TRBV13
CSVEGAFSGANVLTF,TGCAGCGTTGAAGGGGCCTTCTCTGGGGCCAACGTCCTGACTTTC,.,15,TRBJ2-6,.,TRBV29-1
CSVSSGASTDTQYF,TGCAGCGTTAGTAGCGGGGCTAGCACAGATACGCAGTATTTT,TRBD2,14,TRBJ2-3,few,TRBV29-1
CASSLEGTRSDTQYF,TGTGCCAGCAGCTTAGAGGGGACTAGGTCAGATACGCAGTATTTT,TRBD2,15,TRBJ2-3,.,TRBV9
CAWGTGNQPQHF,TGTGCCTGGGGGACGGGCAATCAGCCCCAGCATTTT,.,12,TRBJ1-5,.,TRBV7-9
CASSSGSPGYTF,TGTGCCAGCAGTTCCGGGTCCCCCGGCTACACCTTC,.,12,TRBJ1-2,few,TRBV28
CASSLALGANYNEQFF,TGCGCCAGCAGCTTGGCCCTAGGGGCAAATTACAATGAGCAGTTCTTC,.,16,TRBJ2-1,.,TRBV5-1
CASSSVAGVDLNEQFF,TGTGCCAGCAGCTCGGTAGCGGGAGTAGATTTGAATGAGCAGTTCTTC,TRBD2,16,TRBJ2-1,few,TRBV7-9
CASSFGTDTYGYTF,TGTGCCAGCAGCTTCGGGACGGATACTTATGGCTACACCTTC,.,14,TRBJ1-2,few,TRBV7-6
CSVGRQLNTEAFF,TGCAGCGTTGGTAGGCAGCTGAACACTGAAGCTTTCTTT,.,13,TRBJ1-1,.,TRBV29-1
CASSESPYVGSYGYTF,TGTGCCAGCAGTGAATCCCCCTACGTCGGGAGCTATGGCTACACCTTC,.,16,TRBJ1-2,few,TRBV25-1
CAWSDPGPFF,TGTGCCTGGAGTGACCCGGGACCGTTCTTC,.,10,TRBJ2-1,.,TRBV30
CASSLGRAGTYEQYF,TGTGCCAGCAGCTTAGGGAGGGCAGGGACCTACGAGCAGTACTTC,.,15,TRBJ2-7,few,TRBV7-2
CAWRPDNEQFF,TGTGCCTGGAGACCCGACAATGAGCAGTTCTTC,.,11,TRBJ2-1,few,TRBV30
CSVQRHTSTDTQYF,TGCAGCGTTCAAAGACATACTAGCACAGATACGCAGTATTTT,.,14,TRBJ2-3,few,TRBV29-1
CASAERGSNEKLFF,TGCGCCAGCGCCGAACGGGGGTCTAATGAAAAACTGTTTTTT,.,14,TRBJ1-4,few,TRBV23-1
CASTRGYQETQYF,TGTGCCTCCACGAGAGGGTACCAAGAGACCCAGTACTTC,.,13,TRBJ2-5,.,TRBV2
CASNLQGSYEQYF,TGCGCCAGCAACTTGCAGGGATCCTACGAGCAGTACTTC,.,13,TRBJ2-7,few,TRBV5-1
CAISGEGKASTDTQYF,TGTGCCATCAGTGGTGAGGGCAAAGCTAGCACAGATACGCAGTATTTT,.,16,TRBJ2-3,few,TRBV10-3
CASSQGAGANVLTF,TGCGCCAGCAGCCAAGGGGCCGGGGCCAACGTCCTGACTTTC,.,14,TRBJ2-6,few,TRBV5-1
CASSVDPNYGYTF,TGTGCCAGCAGCGTAGACCCGAACTATGGCTACACCTTC,.,13,TRBJ1-2,.,TRBV9
CASSVDQPQHF,TGTGCCAGCAGCGTCGATCAGCCCCAGCATTTT,.,11,TRBJ1-5,.,TRBV2
CAISESVGSGANVLTF,TGTGCCATCAGTGAGTCGGTGGGCTCTGGGGCCAACGTCCTGACTTTC,.,16,TRBJ2-6,few,TRBV10-3
CAWRETGDPSSYNEQFF,TGTGCCTGGAGGGAAACAGGGGACCCAAGCTCCTACAATGAGCAGTTCTTC,TRBD1,17,TRBJ2-1,few,TRBV30
CAWSRSGTLLNEQFF,TGTGCCTGGAGTAGGAGCGGTACCCTTTTAAATGAGCAGTTCTTC,.,15,TRBJ2-1,few,TRBV30
CASSESATTYEQYF,TGTGCCAGCAGTGAATCGGCAACTACCTACGAGCAGTACTTC,.,14,TRBJ2-7,few,TRBV2
CSVVRQGPYTGELFF,TGCAGCGTCGTTAGACAGGGCCCCTACACCGGGGAGCTGTTTTTT,TRBD1,15,TRBJ2-2,few,TRBV29-1
CASSLGVGVQETQYF,TGCGCCAGCAGCTTGGGAGTAGGGGTCCAAGAGACCCAGTACTTC,.,15,TRBJ2-5,few,TRBV5-1
CASSPGTRLLRETQYF,TGTGCCAGCAGCCCTGGGACACGCCTTCTCCGGGAGACCCAGTACTTC,.,16,TRBJ2-5,.,TRBV9
CASRGLAGNEQFF,TGTGCCAGTAGGGGACTAGCGGGAAATGAGCAGTTCTTC,TRBD2,13,TRBJ2-1,few,TRBV19
CASSQVARETQYF,TGTGCCAGCAGCCAAGTCGCTCGAGAGACCCAGTACTTC,.,13,TRBJ2-5,few,TRBV7-2
CASSLGQNEKLFF,TGCGCCAGCAGCTTGGGACAGAATGAAAAACTGTTTTTT,.,13,TRBJ1-4,few,TRBV5-1
CASSVDRAETQYF,TGTGCCAGCAGCGTTGACAGGGCCGAGACCCAGTACTTC,TRBD1,13,TRBJ2-5,.,TRBV7-2
CASSLAWAGQFF,TGTGCCAGCAGCTTGGCGTGGGCAGGGCAGTTCTTC,.,12,TRBJ2-1,few,TRBV7-2
CASSFSGGTYNEQFF,TGCGCCAGCAGCTTTAGCGGGGGGACCTACAATGAGCAGTTCTTC,TRBD2,15,TRBJ2-1,few,TRBV5-1
CSASFLEQYF,TGCAGTGCTAGTTTCTTGGAGCAGTACTTC,.,10,TRBJ2-7,few,TRBV20-1
CASSDTGGTEAFF,TGCGCCAGCAGTGATACCGGGGGCACTGAAGCTTTCTTT,.,13,TRBJ1-1,.,TRBV10-2
CASSSYRGRSDNEQFF,TGTGCCAGCAGCTCGTACAGGGGGCGTAGTGACAATGAGCAGTTCTTC,TRBD1,16,TRBJ2-1,.,TRBV11-2
CASSGETQYF,TGTGCCAGCAGTGGGGAGACCCAGTACTTC,.,10,TRBJ2-5,few,TRBV2
CASSQGGLTDTQYF,TGTGCCAGCAGCCAAGGAGGGCTCACAGATACGCAGTATTTT,.,14,TRBJ2-3,.,TRBV14
CASRDLKNTGELFF,TGTGCCAGCAGGGACCTAAAGAACACCGGGGAGCTGTTTTTT,.,14,TRBJ2-2,.,TRBV7-2